The clone carrying this T cell receptor (beta chain) was observed many times. Antigen: not known. The sample's time point: newly diagnosed GD, antithyroid drugs for less than 3 months. Researchers made the TCR library from RNA that was extracted from PBMCs. Germline V gene data show CDR1 as MGHRA and CDR2 as YSYEKL. CDR3 length: 16 residues. The trim removed 0 bases at V and 5 bases at J, leaving 7 bases unmatched. Through Arm-PCR of CDR3 regions and iRepertoire HTBI primers, TCR beta libraries were built. TCRdb called the multiplex PCR reads again in MiXCR, with one record for every CDR3 protein. Here the sample spans 240,000 or so distinct CDR3 sequences, 20% to 25% being singletons. The data originate from a study of regulatory T cells in long-lasting Graves disease. Study findings and constraints: TRBV28, TRBJ1-2 and TRBJ2-5 were segments that persistent disease favored. Not thyroid tissue but only peripheral blood was studied. Sample size was small, which may have lowered accuracy. Comparison showed that persistent patients shared more public clonotypes (under 3,000) than new patients (approximately 870).

The receptor was derived from a female donor with Graves disease. The V gene is TRBV4-1, the J gene TRBJ2-1, with 7 bases fitting TRBD2. The specimen was peripheral blood mononuclear cells (PBMCs), collected at new diagnosis, from a patient treated with antithyroid drugs. CDR3 sequence: CASSQDWLAENNEQFF. CDR3 nucleotides: TGCGCCAGCAGCCAAGATTGGCTAGCGGAAAACAATGAGCAGTTCTTC.